This TCR beta chain originates from a study of neurological immune-mediated disorders. The CDR3 has 14 residues. The V end lost 1 base, the J end lost 0 bases, and 3 bases lay between the germline ends. Germline V gives CDR1 MGHRA, CDR2 YSYEKL. This clonotype was counted many times. A 10-nucleotide random UMI tagged transcripts in template-switch 5'RACE cDNA synthesis. TCRdb re-analysed the 5' RACE reads in MiXCR, keeping a single row per CDR3 protein. The sample consists of 40,000 to 50,000 distinct CDR3 sequences, 10% of them appearing once. The sample taken for sequencing was PBMCs. This chain joins TRBV4-1 and TRBJ1-4; no reliable D call. The receptor comes from a woman aged 40 to 50 with HTLV-1-associated myelopathy (HAM/TSP). CDR3 sequence: CASSQVATNEKLFF. The CDR3 DNA follows: TGCGCCAGCAGCCAAGTTGCAACTAATGAAAAACTGTTTTTT.